This entry is about one T cell receptor (beta chain). CDR3 length: 13 residues. Germline V gene lookup returns CDR1 LNHDA and CDR2 SQIVND (reference sequence). Deletions cut 5 bases from V and 11 bases from J, with 18 bases between. The treatment is: about 20 received Ad26.COV2.S at low or high dose, single or two shots; a few received placebo; per-sample allocation not given. After the first vaccine or placebo injection, samples were drawn on day 63. The donor was a Boston adult aged 18-55 years. This entry is derived from a study of Ad26.COV2.S vaccination and SARS-CoV-2 variants. Sequenced by immunoSEQ multiplex PCR; TCRdb stores in-frame clones only, minus some. The sample carries 350,000 to 500,000 clones, 75% to 90% recorded once.

The starting material was peripheral blood, obtained in a trial of Ad26.COV2.S vaccine versus placebo. The chain is built from TRBV19 and TRBJ1-1, with D perhaps matching TRBD1 (5 bases). This receptor was identified in a person between 18 and 60 years old who received the Ad26.COV2.S COVID-19 vaccine or a placebo. CDR3 nucleotides: TGTGCCAGTAGTCCCGTTGGGGGGTTATCGGCTTTCTTT. Protein: CASSPVGGLSAFF.